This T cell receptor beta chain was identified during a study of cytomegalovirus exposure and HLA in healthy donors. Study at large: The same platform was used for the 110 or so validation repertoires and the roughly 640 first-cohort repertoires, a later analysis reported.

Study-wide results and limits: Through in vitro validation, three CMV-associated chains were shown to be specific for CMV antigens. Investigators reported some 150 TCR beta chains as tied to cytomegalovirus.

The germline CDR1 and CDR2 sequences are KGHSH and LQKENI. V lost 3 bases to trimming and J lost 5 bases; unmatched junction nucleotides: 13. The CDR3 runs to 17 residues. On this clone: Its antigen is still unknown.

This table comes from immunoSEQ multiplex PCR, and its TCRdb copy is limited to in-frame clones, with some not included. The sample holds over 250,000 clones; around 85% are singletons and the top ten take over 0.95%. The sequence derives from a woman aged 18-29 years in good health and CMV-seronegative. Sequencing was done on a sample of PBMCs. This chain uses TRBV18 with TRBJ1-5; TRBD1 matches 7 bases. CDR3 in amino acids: CASSPMQGDVGDQPQHF. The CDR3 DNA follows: TGTGCCAGCTCACCGATGCAGGGGGACGTTGGCGATCAGCCCCAGCATTTT. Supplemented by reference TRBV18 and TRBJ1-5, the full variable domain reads NAGVMQNPRHLVRRRGQEARLRCSPMKGHSHVYWYRQLPEEGLKFMVYLQKENIIDESGMPKERFSAEFPKEGPSILRIQQVVRGDSAAYFCASSPMQGDVGDQPQHFGDGTRLSIL.